This TCR beta chain was documented in a study of CD8 T cells in ankylosing spondylitis. Study-level findings and limits: Characteristic of ankylosing spondylitis blood, it appeared, was a TCR beta motif comprising about eight highly homologous variants. In reactive arthritis synovial fluid and blood, some motif variants had been reported before.

This CDR3 has 16 amino acids. From germline, CDR1 is WNHNN and CDR2 SYGVQD (reference sequence). Trimming pared 10 bases from V and 1 base from J, leaving 19 bases between. A word on this clonotype: Its specificity is not known.

TCRdb called the 5' RACE reads again in MiXCR, with one record for every CDR3 protein. This sample yields 750,000 to 850,000 distinct CDR3 sequences, of which roughly 12% are seen a single time; roughly 0.51% belongs to the top ten. Sequences were obtained from blood, either unsorted or a sorted T cell fraction (not recorded which). The rearrangement uses TRBV10-1 and TRBJ2-2; D is unclear. The receptor was derived from a male donor with ankylosing spondylitis. The CDR3 coding sequence is TGCGCCATCCCTCCAGACGAGCTGAAGAACACCGGGGAGCTGTTTTTT. Encoded protein: CAIPPDELKNTGELFF.